Below, 6 T cell receptor beta chains from the same sample are listed, as sequenced in a study of OX40 agonist ivuxolimab in advanced cancers. Only in-frame clones appear in the TCRdb table, and some are missing; sequencing was by immunoSEQ multiplex PCR. Of under 75,000 clones in the sample, 85% to 90% were seen once. This specimen consisted of CD4+ or CD8+ T cells sorted from blood, obtained in a trial of the OX40 agonist ivuxolimab. The source is an adult with an advanced solid tumor such as melanoma, head and neck, liver or kidney cancer.

The chain carries TRBV11-2 and TRBJ2-6; no clear D gene. The germline V and J ends were trimmed by 1 base and 0 bases, with 16 bases remaining between them. Germline V gene sequence: CDR1 SGHAT, CDR2 FQNNGV. The CDR3 has 19 residues. Written as DNA, the CDR3 is TGTGCCAGCAGCTTAGCTATGACTCTTACCTCCTCTGGGGCCAACGTCCTGACTTTC. As protein: CASSLAMTLTSSGANVLTF. Drawing the rest from reference TRBV11-2 and TRBJ2-6, the complete variable domain is EAGVAQSPRYKIIEKRQSVAFWCNPISGHATLYWYQQILGQGPKLLIQFQNNGVVDDSQLPKDRFSAERLKGVDSTLKIQPAKLEDSAVYLCASSLAMTLTSSGANVLTFGAGSRLTVL.

The chain joins TRBV6-5 to TRBJ2-1; no clear D gene. Trimming took off 6 bases at V and 1 base at J, with 7 bases between the two ends. The CDR3 is 13 amino acids. Germline-derived CDR1 and CDR2 are MNHEY and SVGAGI. The CDR3 DNA is TGTGCCAGCAGACTAAGGTCCTACAATGAGCAGTTCTTC. The encoded protein is CASRLRSYNEQFF.

The chain links TRBV6-1 to TRBJ2-7, with 8 positions matching TRBD2. The germline V gene has CDR1 MNHNS and CDR2 SASEGT. The V and J ends lost 0 bases and 3 bases, in that order; junction bases with no gene match: 1. The CDR3 runs 14 residues. CDR3 nucleotides: TGTGCCAGCAGTGAAGCAGGGACTAGCTACGAGCAGTACTTC. It specifies CASSEAGTSYEQYF.

This clone came up a few times. The chain carries TRBV2 and TRBJ1-1; TRBD1 might be the D (5 bases). This CDR3 is built from 13 residues. Germline V gene lookup returns CDR1 SNHLY and CDR2 FYNNEI. The V end lost 8 bases, the J end lost 10 bases, and 20 bases lay between the germline ends. The CDR3 is CASLGGTGSGAFF. The CDR3 nucleotides are TGTGCCAGCTTGGGGGGTACAGGATCCGGAGCTTTCTTT.

The V and J genes are TRBV23-1 and TRBJ1-5; 8 nucleotides line up with TRBD1. TRBV23-1 is labeled an ORF, and its function is uncertain. The CDR3 is 18 amino acids. V was clipped by 3 bases and J by 2 bases; unmatched bases: 12. The CDR3 spells CASSHPLQGAVRNQPQHF. CDR3 DNA sequence: TGCGCCAGCAGTCATCCCCTTCAGGGGGCGGTTCGCAATCAGCCCCAGCATTTT.

The chain couples TRBV18 to TRBJ1-2, with D tentatively TRBD1 (5 bases). V lost 0 bases and J lost 5, with 10 bases in between. This CDR3 is 14 amino acids long. Per the germline V gene, CDR1 is KGHSH and CDR2 is LQKENI. As DNA, the CDR3 is TGTGCCAGCTCACCACCGGACATCCCGTATGGCTACACCTTC. This gives the protein CASSPPDIPYGYTF.